Sequencing of this T cell receptor beta chain was carried out in a study of CD8 T cells in Susac syndrome. From germline, CDR1 is SEHNR and CDR2 FQNEAQ (reference sequence). The V and J ends lost 6 bases and 3 bases respectively, with 16 bases between them. This CDR3 is 15 amino acids long. Reverse transcription of about 0.45 to 1 ug RNA was performed with random hexamers. TCRdb called the immunoSEQ multiplex PCR reads again in MiXCR, with one record for every CDR3 protein. Among about 94,000 distinct CDR3 sequences, just under 95% were seen once, and the ten largest hold 0.3% to 0.35%. The sample consisted of CD4+ T cells from PBMCs. This clonotype originated in a human donor with Susac syndrome. The rearrangement joins TRBV7-9 to TRBJ2-3; D is possibly TRBD2 (5 bases). The chain's CDR3 is CASSSMDGLTDTQYF. The CDR3 nucleotides read TGTGCCAGCAGTTCGATGGACGGACTTACAGATACGCAGTATTTT.